Below are 19 T cell receptor beta chains sequenced from a single sample in a study of blood T cell repertoires in COVID-19. Sequencing used immunoSEQ multiplex PCR; TCRdb keeps in-frame clones, though not all of them. The profile shows fewer than 250,000 clones, 80% of them singletons. Sequencing was done on a sample of PBMCs or T cells enriched from blood (not recorded which). These receptors were obtained from a middle-aged woman with acute COVID-19.

J is TRBJ1-1 and V is TRBV18; 7 bases agree with TRBD1. Losses at the gene ends were 1 base for V and 6 bases for J; bases not matched to a gene: 11. The CDR3 has 16 amino acids. Germline-derived CDR1 and CDR2 are KGHSH and LQKENI. The CDR3 sequence: CASSPRQTGTTPEAFF. For the CDR3, the DNA is TGTGCCAGCTCACCACGGCAGACAGGGACCACCCCTGAAGCTTTCTTT.

The chain is built from TRBV28 and TRBJ1-2, with 7 bases aligning to TRBD1. This CDR3 is 14 amino acids long. Looked up from germline, CDR1 is MDHEN and CDR2 is SYDVKM. With V trimmed by 4 bases and J by 5 bases, 7 bases remained unmatched. This CDR3 reads CASSSELGQYGYTF. The CDR3 bases are TGTGCCAGCAGTTCCGAGCTGGGACAGTATGGCTACACCTTC.

J is TRBJ1-2 and V is TRBV18; 7 nucleotides agree with TRBD1. V shed 6 bases and J 8 bases; nucleotides not matched to a gene: 6. The germline CDR1 and CDR2 sequences are KGHSH and LQKENI. The CDR3 is 12 residues long. CDR3: CASSDTGDGYTF. As DNA, the CDR3 is TGTGCCAGCTCCGATACAGGGGACGGCTACACCTTC.

The rearrangement joins TRBV27 to TRBJ2-7; 10 nucleotides line up with TRBD1. Germline CDR1 MNHEY, CDR2 SMNVEV (reference sequence). Trimming took 7 bases from V and 5 from J; bases not matched to a gene: 8. The CDR3 consists of 14 residues. The chain's CDR3 is CASIRQGASNEQYF. The CDR3 DNA reads as TGTGCCAGCATCCGACAGGGGGCTTCGAACGAGCAGTACTTC.

In this sample, this clone turned up a few times. The V and J genes are TRBV10-2 and TRBJ2-1, with 15 bases fitting TRBD2. The CDR3 is 18 amino acids. Germline V lookup: CDR1 WSHSY, CDR2 SAAADI. The trim removed 6 bases at V and 0 bases at J, leaving 6 bases unmatched. The CDR3 reads CASRGLAGGRGSYNEQFF. The CDR3 DNA is TGCGCCAGCAGGGGACTAGCGGGGGGCCGTGGCTCCTACAATGAGCAGTTCTTC.

The gene calls are TRBV5-4 and TRBJ2-2, with 13 bases that match TRBD2. The CDR3 covers 16 residues. V shed 4 bases, J shed 7 bases, and the junction held 7 bases outside the gene matches. Germline CDR1 and CDR2: SGHNT and YYREEE (reference sequence). The CDR3 loop is CASSPGLAGVGGELFF. The CDR3 DNA is TGTGCCAGCAGCCCAGGACTAGCGGGAGTTGGCGGGGAGCTGTTTTTT.

This clone was detected once. The rearrangement uses TRBV16 and TRBJ2-1; TRBD2 matches at 16 bases. With V trimmed by 4 bases and J by 4 bases, 4 bases remained unmatched. The CDR3 runs to 17 residues. Germline values: CDR1 KGHSY, CDR2 FQNENV. The CDR3 reads CASSPGLAGGPYNEQFF. In DNA, the CDR3 is TGTGCCAGCAGCCCGGGACTAGCGGGGGGGCCTTACAATGAGCAGTTCTTC.

CDR3 coding DNA: TGTGCCAGCAGCGTCTCGGGGGGCAGTGCAAAGCGCTCTGGAAACACCATATATTTT. It translates to CASSVSGGSAKRSGNTIYF. This rearrangement joins TRBV9 to TRBJ1-3; maybe TRBD1 (6 bases). Trimming took off 2 bases at V and 0 bases at J, with 21 bases between the two ends. The CDR3 consists of 19 residues. The germline V gene encodes CDR1 SGDLS and CDR2 YYNGEE.

This chain links TRBV5-1 with TRBJ1-1, with D maybe TRBD1 (6 bases). V was shortened by 2 bases and J by 0 bases, with 11 bases between the two germline ends. The CDR3 is 15 amino acids. The germline gives CDR1 SGHRS, CDR2 YFSETQ. The CDR3 spells CASSLSGTLNTEAFF. As DNA, the CDR3 is TGCGCCAGCAGCTTATCCGGGACATTGAACACTGAAGCTTTCTTT.

The chain's CDR3 is CASRDVQPGTGELFF. The CDR3 bases are TGTGCCAGCAGAGACGTCCAACCGGGAACCGGGGAGCTGTTTTTT. This chain links TRBV6-5 with TRBJ2-2, with TRBD2 as a possible D gene (5 bases). V dropped 6 bases and J dropped 5 bases, with 16 bases sitting between them. From germline, CDR1 is MNHEY and CDR2 SVGAGI. The CDR3 extends over 15 amino acids.

V is TRBV14 and J is TRBJ1-1; no clear D. The CDR3 contains 16 residues. The V end lost 2 bases, the J end lost 2 bases, and 15 bases lay between the germline ends. The germline CDR1 and CDR2 sequences are SGHDN and FVKESK. DNA for the CDR3: TGTGCCAGCAGCCAAAGAGGAACCTTGTCTAACACTGAAGCTTTCTTT. It encodes CASSQRGTLSNTEAFF.

The rearrangement links TRBV5-4 to TRBJ2-2; TRBD1 agrees at 8 bases. V shed 4 bases and J 5 bases; nucleotides not matched to a gene: 4. This CDR3 comprises 14 residues. CDR1 and CDR2 (germline): SGHNT, YYREEE (reference sequence). CDR3 DNA: TGTGCCAGCAGCCAACAGGGGGAGACCGGGGAGCTGTTTTTT. It encodes CASSQQGETGELFF.

The V and J genes are TRBV18 and TRBJ2-3; maybe TRBD2 (5 bases). CDR3 length equals 15 residues. Trimming stripped 1 base from V and 4 bases from J, with 12 bases between. Germline CDR1 and CDR2: KGHSH and LQKENI. CDR3 in amino acids: CASSPRRATADTQYF. The CDR3 nucleotides are TGTGCCAGCTCACCACGGCGGGCCACGGCAGATACGCAGTATTTT.

The chain combines TRBV30 with TRBJ2-2; 7 bases are a match to TRBD2. The germline V gene encodes CDR1 GTSNPN and CDR2 SVGIG (reference sequence). The CDR3 contains 14 residues. The trim removed 1 base at V and 6 bases at J, leaving 5 bases unmatched. This chain's CDR3 is CAWSGTAGAGELFF. Written as DNA, the CDR3 is TGTGCCTGGAGTGGGACCGCGGGAGCCGGGGAGCTGTTTTTT.

This chain links TRBV29-1 with TRBJ2-6, with D unresolved. CDR3 length: 11 residues. CDR1 and CDR2 (germline): SQVTM, ANQGSEA. For the CDR3, the DNA is TGCCCCCGCGAGGGGGCCAACGTCCTGACTTTC. Its translation is CPREGANVLTF.

The chain employs TRBV6-5 and TRBJ1-5, with D possibly TRBD1 on 5 matching bases. Deletions cut 6 bases from V and 7 bases from J, with 13 bases between. Germline V gene lookup returns CDR1 MNHEY and CDR2 SVGAGI. The CDR3 runs to 13 residues. The CDR3 loop is CASRDPGGQPQHF. CDR3 nucleotide sequence: TGTGCCAGCAGAGACCCGGGGGGACAGCCCCAGCATTTT.

The chain links TRBV5-5 to TRBJ2-7; unclear D gene. The CDR3 is 11 residues long. With 4 bases removed from V and 7 bases from J, the gap between germline ends came to 9 bases. CDR1 is SGHKS and CDR2 is YYEKEE in the germline V gene (reference sequence). CDR3 protein: CASSQLAEQYF. As DNA, the CDR3 is TGTGCCAGCAGCCAGTTAGCTGAGCAGTACTTC.

V usage is TRBV9 and J usage is TRBJ1-3; maybe TRBD1 (6 bases). CDR1 is SGDLS, CDR2 YYNGEE, per germline. Trimming pared 4 bases from V and 1 base from J, leaving 9 bases between. The CDR3 length is 14 residues. CDR3 nucleotides: TGTGCCAGCAGCCTCGGGACATCTGGAAACACCATATATTTT. Translation: CASSLGTSGNTIYF.

This clone was found once. The gene calls are TRBV23-1 and TRBJ1-5, with a possible D match to TRBD1 (6 bases). TRBV23-1 counts as an open reading frame of uncertain function. The length of the CDR3 is 17 residues. With 3 bases removed from V and 5 bases from J, the gap between germline ends came to 20 bases. DNA of the CDR3: TGCGCCAGCAGTCATTCCTCCGGGACAAGAAGGGATCAGCCCCAGCATTTT. Protein: CASSHSSGTRRDQPQHF.